A selection of T cell receptor beta chains follows, all from one sample in a study of cytomegalovirus exposure and HLA in healthy donors. Data came from immunoSEQ multiplex PCR; TCRdb stores just in-frame clones and leaves some out. The repertoire holds approximately 72,000 clones, with around 95% as singletons. Sequenced sample: PBMCs. The receptors shown here come from a woman between 18 and 29 years old in good health and CMV-seronegative. CDR3s leave out the opening cysteine and the closing phenylalanine or tryptophan. The D gene is left open where the match is weak. Size is omitted from some rows. Given values are once, few, many or a class for expanded clones.

>-|TRBJ1-2|TRBV4-1|12|TRBD1
ASSARTGWGGYT
>-|TRBJ2-5|TRBV9|12|TRBD1
ASSMGQTSGTQY
>-|TRBJ2-3|TRBV30|10|-
AWSAGTDTQY
>-|TRBJ2-7|TRBV19|13|TRBD2
ASSIAASGGYEQY
>-|TRBJ2-2|TRBV9|11|-
ASSPSVTGELF
>-|TRBJ2-7|TRBV2|19|-
ASSEPRESVKVHRSSYEQY
>-|TRBJ2-7|TRBV27|12|-
ASSFGRGTYEQY
>once|TRBJ2-7|TRBV6-6|13|-
ASSYRQATIYEQY
>once|TRBJ2-2|TRBV4-1|13|-
ASSQDRVGTGELF
>-|TRBJ2-5|TRBV2|15|-
ASSESPRGRVRETQY